Listed here are 12 T cell receptor beta chains from one sample, sequenced in a study of blood T cell repertoires in COVID-19. TCRdb keeps only in-frame clones here, not all; method: immunoSEQ multiplex PCR. The data hold 200,000 to 300,000 clones, with 65% to 90% observed a single time. Sequencing was performed on PBMCs or T cells enriched from blood (not recorded which). Receptor source: a woman in her 50s with acute COVID-19.

V gene TRBV7-2 combines with J gene TRBJ2-5; unclear D gene. V was cut by 2 bases and J by 2 bases, with 6 bases left in between. The CDR3 is made up of 13 amino acids. CDR1 is SGHTA and CDR2 is FQGNSA in the germline V gene. CDR3 sequence (DNA): TGTGCCAGCAGCTTATCAGTACAAGAGACCCAGTACTTC. It translates to CASSLSVQETQYF.

This clone was picked up a small number of times. The V gene is TRBV2, the J gene TRBJ1-2, with 7 bases lining up with TRBD1. CDR3 size: 13 residues. V shed 6 bases, J shed 8 bases, and the junction held 9 bases outside the gene matches. Germline V gene lookup returns CDR1 SNHLY and CDR2 FYNNEI. The CDR3 sequence is CASRPDRAGGYTF. The CDR3 DNA follows: TGTGCCAGCAGACCTGACAGGGCTGGGGGCTACACCTTC.

The genes are TRBV5-1 and TRBJ2-5; the D gene is possibly TRBD1 (6 bases). The V gene's germline CDR1 is SGHRS and CDR2 YFSETQ. The CDR3 covers 17 residues. Trimming took off 3 bases at V and 2 bases at J, with 20 bases between the two ends. The CDR3 DNA reads TGCGCCAGCAGCTCGACGAGAGACAGGCAAATGCAAGAGACCCAGTACTTC. It specifies CASSSTRDRQMQETQYF.

The rearrangement uses TRBV5-1 and TRBJ2-3; 9 bases align to TRBD1. This CDR3 has 16 residues. With 4 bases clipped from V and 0 bases from J, the junction kept 6 bases outside the gene matches. From germline, CDR1 is SGHRS and CDR2 YFSETQ. DNA for the CDR3: TGCGCCAGCAGCATACAGGGGGCTGAAAGCACAGATACGCAGTATTTT. Translating gives CASSIQGAESTDTQYF.

This chain links TRBV4-3 with TRBJ1-3, with D perhaps matching TRBD1 (6 bases). Germline V gene sequence: CDR1 LGHNA, CDR2 YSLEER. V lost 1 base and J lost 1, with 11 bases in between. The CDR3 consists of 16 residues. The CDR3: CASSQAPGASGNTIYF. The CDR3 nucleotides read TGCGCCAGCAGCCAAGCTCCAGGGGCATCTGGAAACACCATATATTTT.

The chain combines TRBV2 with TRBJ1-4; 11 bases agree with TRBD1. From germline, CDR1 is SNHLY and CDR2 FYNNEI. Losses at the gene ends were 8 bases for V and 4 bases for J; bases not matched to a gene: 3. The CDR3 has 14 residues. In nucleotides, the CDR3 is TGTGCCAGCTGGACAGGGGGCGGTAATGAAAAACTGTTTTTT. It encodes CASWTGGGNEKLFF.

The J gene is TRBJ1-1, the V gene TRBV4-3; a possible D gene is TRBD1 (6 bases). Germline V CDR1 and CDR2: LGHNA, YSLEER. This CDR3 region has 15 residues. The V and J ends lost 0 bases and 4 bases respectively, with 12 bases between them. The CDR3 nucleotides are TGCGCCAGCAGCCAAGATACAGGGAGGGCCACTGAAGCTTTCTTT. Translation: CASSQDTGRATEAFF.

This clone was picked up a small number of times. V is TRBV4-3 and J is TRBJ2-1; unclear D gene. V shed 0 bases and J shed 4 bases, with 10 bases lying between them. The CDR3 contains 15 residues. Germline CDR1 reads LGHNA; CDR2 reads YSLEER. The CDR3 region is CASSQEQTSYNEQFF. In DNA form, the CDR3 reads TGCGCCAGCAGCCAAGAACAAACCAGTTACAATGAGCAGTTCTTC.

The chain recombines TRBV14 with TRBJ2-7; the D is unclear. The CDR3 is 13 amino acids. Trimming took 4 bases from V and 0 from J, leaving 7 bases between them. The germline gives CDR1 SGHDN, CDR2 FVKESK. CDR3 bases: TGTGCCAGCAGCCTCGAGCCCTCCTACGAGCAGTACTTC. Translated: CASSLEPSYEQYF. Filled out from reference TRBV14 and TRBJ2-7, the complete variable domain reads EAGVTQFPSHSVIEKGQTVTLRCDPISGHDNLYWYRRVMGKEIKFLLHFVKESKQDESGMPNNRFLAERTGGTYSTLKVQPAELEDSGVYFCASSLEPSYEQYFGPGTRLTVT.

This rearrangement joins TRBV30 to TRBJ2-5, with D hard to call. Trimming removed 5 bases from V and 2 bases from J, with 15 bases in between. Germline V gene data show CDR1 as GTSNPN and CDR2 as SVGIG (reference sequence). CDR3 length: 14 amino acids. CDR3 loop: CAWQSSLLQETQYF. CDR3 sequence (DNA): TGTGCCTGGCAGTCAAGCCTACTACAAGAGACCCAGTACTTC.

This clone has a single count. This chain connects TRBV27 to TRBJ2-1; TRBD2 is a possible D gene (5 bases). This CDR3 is built from 13 residues. The germline V gene has CDR1 MNHEY and CDR2 SMNVEV (reference sequence). V lost 3 bases and J 10 bases, leaving 13 bases between the germline ends. CDR3 sequence (DNA): TGTGCCAGCAGTTTGGAGGCCGTAGGGGAGCAGTTCTTC. Residues: CASSLEAVGEQFF.

This sequence joins TRBV7-2 and TRBJ2-3; the match to TRBD2 covers 9 bases. Germline CDR1 reads SGHTA; CDR2 reads FQGNSA. The CDR3 has 15 residues. V trimming: 3 bases; J trimming: 3 bases; junction bases outside the gene matches: 4. The CDR3 DNA follows: TGTGCCAGCAGCTTGCGGGGGGGGCGAACAGATACGCAGTATTTT. Translated: CASSLRGGRTDTQYF.